This TCR beta chain was captured in a study of cytomegalovirus exposure and HLA in healthy donors. This CDR3 has 13 residues. V lost 6 bases to trimming and J lost 2 bases, with 9 bases between them. CDR1 MNHEY and CDR2 SVGAGI come from the germline V gene. The PCR employed 60 Vbeta primers together with 13 Jbeta primers. The method was immunoSEQ multiplex PCR; TCRdb's version includes in-frame clones alone and lacks a portion of them. The sample's table shows 45,000 to 55,000 clones. This TCR derives from a woman aged 45 to 65 in good health and CMV-seropositive. Sequenced sample: PBMCs. V is TRBV6-5 and J is TRBJ2-3; D possibly corresponds to TRBD1 (5 bases). Here the CDR3 reads CASSEDITDTQYF. The CDR3 nucleotides read TGTGCCAGCAGCGAGGACATCACAGATACGCAGTATTTT.